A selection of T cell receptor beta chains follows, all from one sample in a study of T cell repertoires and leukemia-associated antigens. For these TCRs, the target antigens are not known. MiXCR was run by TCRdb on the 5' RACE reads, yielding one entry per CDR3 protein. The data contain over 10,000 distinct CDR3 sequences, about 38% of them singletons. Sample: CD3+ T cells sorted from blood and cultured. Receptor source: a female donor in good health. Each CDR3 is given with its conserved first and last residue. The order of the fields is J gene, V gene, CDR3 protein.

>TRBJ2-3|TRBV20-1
CSARLGDTQYF
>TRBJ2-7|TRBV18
CASSPIQTGKEYEQYF
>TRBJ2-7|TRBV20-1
CSARDSIRGGSIIYEQYF
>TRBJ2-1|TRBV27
CASSSWTSGLGDEQFF
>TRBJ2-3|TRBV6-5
CASSYSSTSTDTQYF
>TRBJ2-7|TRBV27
CARYPGLVGDYEQYF
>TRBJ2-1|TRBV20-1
CSALGTSGKGNEQFF
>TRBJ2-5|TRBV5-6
CASSPWTSGRSLTQYF
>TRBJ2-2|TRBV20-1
CSPRPTGGPSGELFF
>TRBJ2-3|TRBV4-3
CASSQKGPDTQYF
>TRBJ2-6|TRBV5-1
CASLLLPGGSGANVLTF
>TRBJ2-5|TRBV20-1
CSVSPLLGETQYF
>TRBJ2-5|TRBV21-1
CASSKSPGQGGTQYF
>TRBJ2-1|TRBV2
CASSNGREQFF
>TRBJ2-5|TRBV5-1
CASSLDGSGGFQETQYF
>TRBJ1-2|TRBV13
CASSPRQNVYTF
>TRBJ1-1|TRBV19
CASRATWAAFF
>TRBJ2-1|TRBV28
CASLSGTYNEQFF
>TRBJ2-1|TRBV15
CPTSRGYSTSHNEQFF
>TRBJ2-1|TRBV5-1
CASSQLANNEQFF
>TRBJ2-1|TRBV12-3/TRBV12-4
CASSLGGENEQFF
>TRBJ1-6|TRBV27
CASSRGQFGYSPLHF
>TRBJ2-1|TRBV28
CASNSLGAGGRNEQFF